A single TCR beta chain is shown here with its context. Donors of Cohort 3 who recovered were those that had two negative PCRs, clearance, or symptom resolution. The sample comes from a study of blood T cell repertoires in COVID-19. Study in general: There were acute and convalescent COVID-19 samples, and they came from the United States, Italy and Spain.

Clones were sequenced by immunoSEQ multiplex PCR, and TCRdb holds only the in-frame ones, with some missing. This table holds 330,000 or so clones, about 92% found once. Sequencing input: PBMCs or T cells enriched from blood (not recorded which). This TCR came from a woman under 40 who had recovered from COVID-19.

The CDR3 loop is CASSQVFSSGGAADTQYF. The CDR3 nucleotides are TGTGCCAGCAGCCAAGTTTTCTCAAGCGGGGGGGCCGCAGATACGCAGTATTTT. The chain combines TRBV3-1 (or the pseudogene TRBV3-2) with TRBJ2-3; 10 nucleotides agree with TRBD2. V dropped 1 base and J dropped 4; count of bases not matched to a gene: 11. The CDR3 runs 18 residues. The V gene's germline CDR1 is LGHDT and CDR2 YNNKEL (reference sequence).